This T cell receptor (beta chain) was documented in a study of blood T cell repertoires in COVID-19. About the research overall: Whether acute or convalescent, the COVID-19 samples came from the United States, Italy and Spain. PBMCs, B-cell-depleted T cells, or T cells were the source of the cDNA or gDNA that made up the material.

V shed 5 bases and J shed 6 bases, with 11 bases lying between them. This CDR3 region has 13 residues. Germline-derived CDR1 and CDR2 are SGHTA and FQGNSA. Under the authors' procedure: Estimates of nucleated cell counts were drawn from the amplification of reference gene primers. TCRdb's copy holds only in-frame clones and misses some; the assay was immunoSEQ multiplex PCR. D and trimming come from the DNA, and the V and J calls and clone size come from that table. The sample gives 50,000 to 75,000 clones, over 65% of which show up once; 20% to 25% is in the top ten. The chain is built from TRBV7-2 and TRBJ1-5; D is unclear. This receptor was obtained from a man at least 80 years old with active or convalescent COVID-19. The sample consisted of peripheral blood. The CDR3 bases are TGTGCCAGCAGCCCGGAGAGAGCTCAGCCCCAGCATTTT. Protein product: CASSPERAQPQHF.